The present T cell receptor beta chain was sequenced within a study of Graves' ophthalmopathy and Graves' hyperthyroidism. Ten or more counts support this clonotype. The ends were cut back, 1 base at V and 7 bases at J, with 10 bases in the middle. CDR3 length: 13 residues. CDR1 and CDR2 from the germline V gene are LGHNT and FRNRAP. The study amplified TCR beta CDR3 regions using RNA transcripts. HTBI primers primed a first-round RT-PCR, and a second-round multiplex PCR followed. From the multiplex PCR reads, TCRdb called clonotypes with MiXCR, one entry per CDR3 protein. The table has just over 600,000 distinct CDR3 sequences, approximately 21% seen once.

The V call is TRBV12-5, the J call TRBJ1-2; D possibly corresponds to TRBD1 (5 bases). What was sequenced was peripheral blood. This TCR was recovered from a woman aged 18-35 years with stable Graves' hyperthyroidism. Some clones in this sample may be carry-over from other donors' samples. CDR3 residues: CASGLGAGSGYTF. The CDR3 DNA reads as TGTGCTAGTGGTTTGGGGGCAGGGAGTGGCTACACCTTC.